The rows below give T cell receptor beta chains drawn from one sample of a study of T-cell reconstitution after alpha-beta-depleted transplantation in children. TCRdb re-analysed the PCR reads in MiXCR, keeping a single row per CDR3 protein. The sample lists over 300,000 distinct CDR3 sequences; about a tenth were seen once. The sequences come from PBMCs from the stem cell graft donor, collected from the stem cell graft. These receptor sequences come from a human donor who donated a stem cell graft to a child with acute lymphoblastic leukemia. The CDR3 runs from the conserved cysteine through the conserved F or W. The order of the fields is D gene, V gene, J gene, clone size, CDR3 protein, CDR3 DNA. The D gene is left open where the match is weak. Some rows mark clone size as missing; the rest say once, few, many or name a class of expanded clone.

D gene: TRBD1
V gene: TRBV5-1
J gene: TRBJ2-2
clone size: few
CDR3 protein: CASSLTGGNGELFF
CDR3 DNA: TGCGCCAGCAGCCTGACAGGGGGGAACGGGGAGCTGTTTTTT

D gene: .
V gene: TRBV4-3
J gene: TRBJ2-5
clone size: many
CDR3 protein: CASSQDHWETQYF
CDR3 DNA: TGCGCCAGCAGCCAAGATCATTGGGAGACCCAGTACTTC

D gene: TRBD2
V gene: TRBV7-9
J gene: TRBJ2-7
clone size: .
CDR3 protein: CASSSSTSGNYEQYF
CDR3 DNA: TGTGCCAGCAGCTCCTCGACTAGCGGGAACTACGAGCAGTACTTC

D gene: TRBD2
V gene: TRBV12-3/TRBV12-4
J gene: TRBJ2-7
clone size: many
CDR3 protein: CASGGLAATSYEQYF
CDR3 DNA: TGTGCCAGCGGAGGACTAGCGGCGACGTCCTACGAGCAGTACTTC

D gene: .
V gene: TRBV5-1
J gene: TRBJ2-5
clone size: few
CDR3 protein: CASSLSLFRDGETQYF
CDR3 DNA: TGCGCCAGCAGCTTGAGTTTGTTCCGGGATGGGGAGACCCAGTACTTC

D gene: .
V gene: TRBV11-1
J gene: TRBJ2-1
clone size: few
CDR3 protein: CASSLIGVSSGTSSYNEQFF
CDR3 DNA: TGTGCCAGCAGCTTAATCGGGGTAAGCTCAGGGACCAGCTCCTACAATGAGCAGTTCTTC

D gene: TRBD1
V gene: TRBV15
J gene: TRBJ2-1
clone size: .
CDR3 protein: CATSIGQGNYNEQFF
CDR3 DNA: TGTGCCACCAGCATTGGACAGGGCAACTACAATGAGCAGTTCTTC

D gene: TRBD2
V gene: TRBV12-3/TRBV12-4
J gene: TRBJ2-7
clone size: .
CDR3 protein: CASSLGASGIHEQYF
CDR3 DNA: TGTGCCAGCAGTTTGGGGGCTAGCGGGATCCACGAGCAGTACTTC

D gene: .
V gene: TRBV12-3/TRBV12-4
J gene: TRBJ2-7
clone size: many
CDR3 protein: CASSPPGDEQYF
CDR3 DNA: TGTGCCAGCAGCCCTCCGGGCGACGAGCAGTACTTC

D gene: .
V gene: TRBV28
J gene: TRBJ1-5
clone size: many
CDR3 protein: CASSLDYSNQPQHF
CDR3 DNA: TGTGCCAGCAGTTTGGATTATAGCAATCAGCCCCAGCATTTT

D gene: TRBD2
V gene: TRBV7-9
J gene: TRBJ2-7
clone size: few
CDR3 protein: CASSLGTRPYEQYF
CDR3 DNA: TGTGCCAGCAGCTTAGGGACTAGGCCCTACGAGCAGTACTTC

D gene: .
V gene: TRBV11-3
J gene: TRBJ2-4
clone size: .
CDR3 protein: CASSLEPGTGNIQYF
CDR3 DNA: TGTGCCAGCAGCTTAGAGCCTGGGACTGGAAACATTCAGTACTTC

D gene: .
V gene: TRBV16
J gene: TRBJ1-5
clone size: .
CDR3 protein: CASSQYPISNQPQHF
CDR3 DNA: TGTGCCAGCAGCCAATATCCCATTAGCAATCAGCCCCAGCATTTT

D gene: .
V gene: TRBV6-6
J gene: TRBJ1-6
clone size: few
CDR3 protein: CASSYRARPLHF
CDR3 DNA: TGTGCCAGCAGTTACCGGGCGAGGCCCCTCCACTTT

D gene: TRBD2
V gene: TRBV9
J gene: TRBJ2-1
clone size: few
CDR3 protein: CASRGGSVNEQFF
CDR3 DNA: TGTGCCAGCAGGGGGGGGTCCGTTAATGAGCAGTTCTTC

D gene: .
V gene: TRBV12-3/TRBV12-4
J gene: TRBJ1-6
clone size: few
CDR3 protein: CASSRHVGGSPLHF
CDR3 DNA: TGTGCCAGCAGTAGACACGTTGGGGGATCACCCCTCCACTTT

D gene: TRBD1
V gene: TRBV29-1
J gene: TRBJ2-7
clone size: few
CDR3 protein: CSVETGDSSYEQYF
CDR3 DNA: TGCAGCGTTGAAACCGGGGACAGTTCCTACGAGCAGTACTTC

D gene: TRBD1
V gene: TRBV7-9
J gene: TRBJ2-6
clone size: .
CDR3 protein: CASSPWTGGSGANVLTF
CDR3 DNA: TGTGCCAGCAGCCCTTGGACAGGGGGCTCTGGGGCCAACGTCCTGACTTTC

D gene: TRBD2
V gene: TRBV20-1
J gene: TRBJ2-3
clone size: many
CDR3 protein: CSASKFGLAGAVTQYF
CDR3 DNA: TGCAGTGCTAGTAAGTTCGGACTAGCGGGAGCGGTTACGCAGTATTTT